Below, 20 T cell receptor beta chains from the same sample are listed, as sequenced in a study of a mutant IDH1 vaccine in newly diagnosed glioma listed by TCRdb under 2021. Libraries were constructed by the immunoSEQ multiplex PCR assay. TCRdb stores this immuneACCESS table with in-frame sequences only. Part of the clones is absent; in the studies checked, under half of the shortfall reflects unresolved V genes, and no reason is known for the rest. This sample lists tens of thousands of clones; 84% were detected once. The leading ten clones occupy approximately 2% of the sample. These receptors have no identified antigens. Sample time point, as interpreted from the label and publication: week 11, during vaccination. A 20-mer mutant IDH1 peptide at 300 micrograms in Montanide made up each vaccine dose, which was injected subcutaneously together with topical imiquimod. Sequencing used PBMCs, obtained from a glioma patient whose treatment included an IDH1 peptide vaccine. The origin of the receptors is a man in his forties with glioma.

The CDR3 sequence is CASSLGLAGSDTQYF. CDR3 in DNA: TGTGCCAGCAGCCTCGGACTAGCGGGATCAGATACGCAGTATTTT. V gene TRBV7-9 combines with J gene TRBJ2-3; TRBD2 matches 12 bases. The trim removed 5 bases at V and 4 bases at J, leaving 4 bases unmatched. Germline V gene sequence: CDR1 SEHNR, CDR2 FQNEAQ (reference sequence). The CDR3 extends over 15 amino acids.

This chain links TRBV6-5 with TRBJ2-7; 9 nucleotides match TRBD2. The CDR3 is 16 residues long. The V and J ends lost 2 bases and 0 bases, in that order; junction bases with no gene match: 5. Germline V gene sequence: CDR1 MNHEY, CDR2 SVGAGI. The CDR3 DNA reads as TGTGCCAGCAGTTACGTGCGGGAGGGCCCCTCCTACGAGCAGTACTTC. This codes for CASSYVREGPSYEQYF.

The V call is TRBV4-1, the J call TRBJ2-5, with D hard to call. The CDR3 length is 13 residues. The germline V gene encodes CDR1 MGHRA and CDR2 YSYEKL. The ends were cut back, 1 base at V and 2 bases at J, with 5 bases in the middle. Written as DNA, the CDR3 is TGCGCCAGCAGCCAAGTTCTGCAAGAGACCCAGTACTTC. Translating gives CASSQVLQETQYF.

J is TRBJ2-7 and V is TRBV5-1; 9 positions agree with TRBD1. The CDR3 extends over 13 amino acids. Trimming removed 2 bases from V and 4 bases from J; junction bases left unmatched: 1. The germline V gene has CDR1 SGHRS and CDR2 YFSETQ. The CDR3 reads CASSFGTGYEQYF. The CDR3 DNA sequence: TGCGCCAGCAGCTTCGGGACAGGGTACGAGCAGTACTTC.

This clone was picked up a small number of times. The chain joins TRBV18 to TRBJ1-4; D is unclear. There are 13 residues in the CDR3. The V gene lost 3 bases and the J gene lost 4 bases, with 6 bases spanning the gap. CDR1 and CDR2 (germline): KGHSH, LQKENI. For the CDR3, the DNA is TGTGCCAGCTCACCTGGACTTAATGAAAAACTGTTTTTT. This translates into CASSPGLNEKLFF.

J is TRBJ2-6 and V is TRBV25-1, with 9 bases identical to TRBD1. The V gene end was trimmed by 5 bases and the J gene end by 4 bases; junction bases not matched to a gene: 6. CDR3 length equals 16 residues. Germline values: CDR1 MGHDK, CDR2 SYGVNS. The CDR3 DNA reads TGTGCCAGCAGTCCACAGGGGGCGGGCGGGGCCAACGTCCTGACTTTC. Protein: CASSPQGAGGANVLTF.

The chain couples TRBV7-9 to TRBJ2-7; D is possibly TRBD2 (5 bases). Germline CDR1 reads SEHNR; CDR2 reads FQNEAQ (reference sequence). CDR3 length equals 13 residues. The V end was cut by 4 bases, the J end by 2 bases, with 9 bases between. This CDR3 is CASSSRGTYEQYF. The CDR3 nucleotides read TGTGCCAGCAGCTCCCGGGGTACCTACGAGCAGTACTTC.

CDR3 sequence: CASSSPYEQYF. Here the CDR3 DNA reads TGTGCCAGCAGCTCCCCCTACGAGCAGTACTTC. J is TRBJ2-7 and V is TRBV5-6; D unresolved. Trimming took off 3 bases at V and 2 bases at J, with 3 bases between the two ends. Germline loops: CDR1 SGHDT, CDR2 YYEEEE. This CDR3 contains 11 residues.

V is TRBV15 and J is TRBJ1-1, with D possibly being TRBD1 (6 bases). CDR1 is LNHNV and CDR2 is YYDKDF in the germline V gene (reference sequence). Trimming took off 3 bases at V and 0 bases at J, with 11 bases between the two ends. The CDR3 spans 15 residues. The CDR3 protein is CATSRSQGMNTEAFF. For the CDR3, the DNA is TGTGCCACCAGCAGGTCCCAGGGGATGAACACTGAAGCTTTCTTT.

This clone occurred a few times. The CDR3 sequence: CASNREPFQPQHF. CDR3 DNA: TGTGCCAGTAACCGTGAACCGTTCCAGCCCCAGCATTTT. This chain links TRBV19 with TRBJ1-5; no firm D call. CDR1 is LNHDA, CDR2 SQIVND, per germline (reference sequence). The CDR3 has 13 amino acids. V lost 7 bases to trimming and J lost 7 bases, with 14 bases between them. Complete variable domain (other parts from reference TRBV19 and TRBJ1-5): DGGITQSPKYLFRKEGQNVTLSCEQNLNHDAMYWYRQDPGQGLRLIYYSQIVNDFQKGDIAEGYSVSREKKESFPLTVTSAQKNPTAFYLCASNREPFQPQHFGDGTRLSIL.

V and J are TRBV7-9 and TRBJ2-3; 15 positions match TRBD2. The CDR3 loop spans 19 amino acids. The V segment lost 10 bases and the J segment 2 bases; nucleotides outside the gene matches: 16. Germline CDR1 SEHNR, CDR2 FQNEAQ (reference sequence). The CDR3 nucleotides are TGTGCCACTAACCCCACTTGGACTAGCGGGGGGGCCTACACAGATACGCAGTATTTT. Translated, it gives CATNPTWTSGGAYTDTQYF.

The chain couples TRBV7-2 to TRBJ2-7; TRBD1 aligns across 7 bases. Germline V gene data show CDR1 as SGHTA and CDR2 as FQGNSA. Unmatched junction bases numbered 3, after V lost 2 bases and J lost 2 bases. The CDR3 consists of 14 residues. The CDR3 here is CASSLMQGAYEQYF. The CDR3 DNA reads as TGTGCCAGCAGCTTAATGCAGGGGGCCTACGAGCAGTACTTC.

The rearrangement joins TRBV9 to TRBJ1-5; possible D gene TRBD1, 5 bases. Deletions cut 7 bases from V and 4 bases from J, with 12 bases between. The CDR3 is 13 amino acids. Germline CDR1 and CDR2: SGDLS and YYNGEE. CDR3 residues: CASGGAGNQPQHF. The CDR3 DNA sequence: TGTGCCAGCGGAGGGGCAGGGAATCAGCCCCAGCATTTT.

On this clone: At one end, the junction sequence differs from germline, possibly due to a read error. This chain joins TRBV5-1 and TRBJ2-2; either TRBD1 or TRBD2 may fit D (6 bases each). This CDR3 spans 15 amino acids. CDR1 and CDR2 (germline): SGHRS, YFSETQ. The CDR3 DNA follows: TGCGCCAGCAGCTTGGCCGGGGGCGCCACCGGGGAGCTGCTTTTT. It translates to CASSLAGGATGELLF.

The J gene is TRBJ2-7, the V gene TRBV6-5; TRBD2 might be the D (5 bases). Trimming left V 5 bases short and J 6 bases short, with 11 bases between. Looked up from germline, CDR1 is MNHEY and CDR2 is SVGAGI. The CDR3 extends over 12 amino acids. The chain's CDR3 is CASSLLGSEQYF. CDR3 nucleotide sequence: TGTGCCAGCAGTCTACTAGGTTCCGAGCAGTACTTC.

This clone was found once. The chain carries TRBV4-1 and TRBJ1-2; TRBD1 might be the D (6 bases). The germline V and J ends were trimmed by 5 bases and 4 bases, with 14 bases remaining between them. The CDR3 has 14 residues. Germline CDR1 MGHRA, CDR2 YSYEKL. CDR3 coding DNA: TGCGCCAGCAGCACGACAGGCGGATTCTATGGCTACACCTTC. Its translation: CASSTTGGFYGYTF.

The J gene is TRBJ2-3, the V gene TRBV19, with 7 bases that match TRBD2. CDR3 length: 14 amino acids. Trimming removed 5 bases from V and 7 bases from J; junction bases left unmatched: 9. Per germline, CDR1 LNHDA and CDR2 SQIVND (reference sequence). The DNA for the CDR3 is TGTGCCAGTAGTGTCTCCGGGACTACCCATACGCAGTATTTT. Translated, it gives CASSVSGTTHTQYF.

This clone has a single count. J is TRBJ2-5 and V is TRBV4-2, with D possibly matching TRBD2 (6 bases). This CDR3 is built from 14 residues. Germline V CDR1 and CDR2: LGHNA, YNFKEQ. Trimming stripped 0 bases from V and 7 bases from J, with 12 bases between. The CDR3 region is CASSQDRGGRTQYF. CDR3 in DNA: TGTGCCAGCAGCCAAGATCGGGGAGGACGGACCCAGTACTTC.

In this sample, this clone turned up once. The chain is built from TRBV7-2 and TRBJ1-1; D not certain. This CDR3 comprises 12 residues. V was trimmed by 3 bases and J by 1 base, leaving 3 bases between them. The germline V gene encodes CDR1 SGHTA and CDR2 FQGNSA. CDR3 sequence (DNA): TGTGCCAGCAGCTTTTCGAACACTGAAGCTTTCTTT. It translates to CASSFSNTEAFF.

The V gene is TRBV5-1, the J gene TRBJ1-5; D might be TRBD1 (5 bases). The germline V and J ends were trimmed by 2 bases and 4 bases, with 10 bases remaining between them. Germline V CDR1 and CDR2: SGHRS, YFSETQ. The CDR3 has 14 residues. The CDR3 bases are TGCGCCAGCAGCTTAGGCAGGGAGAATCAGCCCCAGCATTTT. It yields the protein CASSLGRENQPQHF.